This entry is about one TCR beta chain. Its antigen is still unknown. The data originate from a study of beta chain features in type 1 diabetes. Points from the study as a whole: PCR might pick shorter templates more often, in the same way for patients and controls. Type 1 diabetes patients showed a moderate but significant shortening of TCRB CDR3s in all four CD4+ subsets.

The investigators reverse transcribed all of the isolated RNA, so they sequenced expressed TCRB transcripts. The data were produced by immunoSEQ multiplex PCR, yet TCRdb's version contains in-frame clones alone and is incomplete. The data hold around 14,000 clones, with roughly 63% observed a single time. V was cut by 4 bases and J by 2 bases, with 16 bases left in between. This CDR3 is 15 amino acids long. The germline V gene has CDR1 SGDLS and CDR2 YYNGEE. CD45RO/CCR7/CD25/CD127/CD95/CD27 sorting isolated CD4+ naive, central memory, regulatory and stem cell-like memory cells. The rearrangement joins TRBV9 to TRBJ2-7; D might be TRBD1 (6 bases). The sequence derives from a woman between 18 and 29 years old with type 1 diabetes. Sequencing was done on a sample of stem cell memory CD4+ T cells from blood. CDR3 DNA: TGTGCCAGCAGCCGTACAGGGAGTGGGGCCTACGAGCAGTACTTC. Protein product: CASSRTGSGAYEQYF.